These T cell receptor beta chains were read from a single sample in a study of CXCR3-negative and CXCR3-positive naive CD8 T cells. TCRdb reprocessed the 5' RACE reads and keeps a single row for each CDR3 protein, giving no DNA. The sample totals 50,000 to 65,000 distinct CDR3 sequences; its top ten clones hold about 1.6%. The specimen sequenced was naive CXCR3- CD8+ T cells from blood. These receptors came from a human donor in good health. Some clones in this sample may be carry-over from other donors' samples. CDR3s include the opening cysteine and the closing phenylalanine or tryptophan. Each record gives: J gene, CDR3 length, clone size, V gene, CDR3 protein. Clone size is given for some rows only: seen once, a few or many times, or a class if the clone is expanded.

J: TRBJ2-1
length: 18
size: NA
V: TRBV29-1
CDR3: CSVVGIADRVPLYNEQFF

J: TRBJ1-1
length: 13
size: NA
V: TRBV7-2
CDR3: CASSSTGTGEAFF

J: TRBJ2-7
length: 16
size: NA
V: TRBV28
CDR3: CASSLDRQYPSYEQYF

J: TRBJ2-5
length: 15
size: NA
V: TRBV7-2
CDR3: CASSGGLAGGETQYF

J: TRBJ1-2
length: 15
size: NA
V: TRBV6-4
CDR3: CASSDRRRISYGYTF

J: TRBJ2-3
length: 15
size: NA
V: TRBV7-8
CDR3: CASSLGSGGMNTQYF

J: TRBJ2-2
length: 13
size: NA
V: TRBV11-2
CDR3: CASSLEMGGEQFF

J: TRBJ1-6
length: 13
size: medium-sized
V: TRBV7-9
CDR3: CATIRQGGSPLHF

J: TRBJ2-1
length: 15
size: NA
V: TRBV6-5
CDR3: CASSGGLGLHNEQFF

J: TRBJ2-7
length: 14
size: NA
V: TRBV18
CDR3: CASSPSTSIYEQYF

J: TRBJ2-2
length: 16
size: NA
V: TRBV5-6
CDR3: CASSLMGSIETGELFF

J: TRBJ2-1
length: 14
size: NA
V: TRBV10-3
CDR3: CAISPGSQADEQFF

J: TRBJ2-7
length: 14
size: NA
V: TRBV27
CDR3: CASSAGTGTYEQYF

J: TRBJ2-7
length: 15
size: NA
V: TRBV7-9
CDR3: CASSLGLAGGLEQYF

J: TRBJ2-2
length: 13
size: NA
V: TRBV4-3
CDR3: CASSQVLIGELFF

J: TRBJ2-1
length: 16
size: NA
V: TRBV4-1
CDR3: CASRGLAGGPENEQFF

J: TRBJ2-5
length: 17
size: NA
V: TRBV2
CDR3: CASSDEGANLLQETQYF

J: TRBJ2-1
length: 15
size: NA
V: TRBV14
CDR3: CASSQGAGLGDEQFF

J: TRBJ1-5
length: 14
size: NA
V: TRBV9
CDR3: CASSVDWGAQPQHF

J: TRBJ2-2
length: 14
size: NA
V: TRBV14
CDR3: CASSWGLNTGELFF

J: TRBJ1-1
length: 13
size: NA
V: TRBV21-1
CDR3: CASRKRMNTEAFF

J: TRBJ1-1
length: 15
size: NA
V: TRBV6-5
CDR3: CASSVNPPPNTEAFF

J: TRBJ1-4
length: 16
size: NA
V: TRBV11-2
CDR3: CASSLGTQGADEKLFF

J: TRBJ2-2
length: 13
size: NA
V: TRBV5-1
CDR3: CASSLGNTGELFF

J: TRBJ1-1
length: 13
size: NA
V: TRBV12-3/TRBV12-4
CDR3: CASSDREDTEAFF

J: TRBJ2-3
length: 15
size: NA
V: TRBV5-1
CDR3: CASSYGTSGTDTQYF

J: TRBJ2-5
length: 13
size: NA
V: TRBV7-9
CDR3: CASTLGLTETQYF

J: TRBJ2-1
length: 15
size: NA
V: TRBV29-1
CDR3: CGVVSTSGIEDEQFF

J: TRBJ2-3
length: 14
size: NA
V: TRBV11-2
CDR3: CASSLWVEVDTQYF

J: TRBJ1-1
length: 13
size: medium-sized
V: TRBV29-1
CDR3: CSVEQGGHTEAFF

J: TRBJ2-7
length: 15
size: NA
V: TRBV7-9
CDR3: CASSFDGGNQYEQYF

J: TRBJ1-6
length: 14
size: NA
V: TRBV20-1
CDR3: CSARGRESGSPLHF

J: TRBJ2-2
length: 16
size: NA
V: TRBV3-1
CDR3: CASSQVESGSAWELFF